The 20 T cell receptor beta chains below all came from one sample that was sequenced in a study of T-cell reconstitution after alpha-beta-depleted transplantation in children. Unique molecular identifiers tagged the TCRbeta library. TCRdb ran MiXCR on the PCR reads and lists one entry per CDR3 protein. In the table there are almost 500,000 distinct CDR3 sequences, approximately 12% of which are singletons. Sequencing was performed on PBMCs from the stem cell graft donor, taken from the stem cell graft. All receptors derive from a human donor who donated a stem cell graft to a child with combined immunodeficiency.

The chain links TRBV27 to TRBJ1-1; D not certain. V shed 5 bases and J shed 1 base, with 11 bases lying between them. CDR1 and CDR2 (germline): MNHEY, SMNVEV (reference sequence). The CDR3 runs 14 residues. DNA for the CDR3: TGTGCCAGCAGTCCCCTATGGTCGAACACTGAAGCTTTCTTT. Its translation: CASSPLWSNTEAFF.

CDR3 loop: CASSLHPGGTGGEKLFF. Written as DNA, the CDR3 is TGTGCCAGCAGTTTACACCCTGGGGGGACAGGGGGAGAAAAACTGTTTTTT. The J gene is TRBJ1-4, the V gene TRBV12-3 or TRBV12-4, with 11 bases lining up with TRBD1. V lost 2 bases, J lost 8 bases, and 10 bases stayed unmatched. CDR3 size: 17 residues.

The table lists this clonotype with a few counts. V usage is TRBV5-1 and J usage is TRBJ2-1; 8 nucleotides match TRBD1. Germline loops: CDR1 SGHRS, CDR2 YFSETQ. The junction had 9 bases not matched to a gene; V was cut back by 3 bases and J by 1 base. The CDR3 runs 17 residues. CDR3 loop: CASSWGRGQASYNEQFF. The CDR3 coding sequence is TGCGCCAGCAGCTGGGGTAGGGGACAGGCTTCCTACAATGAGCAGTTCTTC.

This clonotype was picked up a small number of times. V and J are TRBV5-5 and TRBJ2-7; maybe TRBD2 (6 bases). With 8 bases removed from V and 5 bases from J, the gap between germline ends came to 17 bases. The CDR3 spans 13 residues. Germline CDR1 and CDR2: SGHKS and YYEKEE (reference sequence). CDR3 protein: CASRSTSWDEQYF. The DNA for the CDR3 is TGTGCCAGTCGATCTACTAGCTGGGACGAGCAGTACTTC. The full variable domain, rest sourced from reference TRBV5-5 and TRBJ2-7, is DAGVTQSPTHLIKTRGQQVTLRCSPISGHKSVSWYQQVLGQGPQFIFQYYEKEERGRGNFPDRFSARQFPNYSSELNVNALLLGDSALYLCASRSTSWDEQYFGPGTRLTVT.

This clonotype occurred once. The genes are TRBV20-1 and TRBJ2-5, with 11 bases fitting TRBD2. Germline V gene sequence: CDR1 DFQATT, CDR2 SNEGSKA (reference sequence). The CDR3 consists of 16 residues. V lost 5 bases and J lost 5; bases outside the gene matches: 13. The CDR3 DNA reads TGCAGTGCTTTTCCCCTTCATAGCGGGGGGGCGGAGACCCAGTACTTC. Its translation is CSAFPLHSGGAETQYF.

This rearrangement joins TRBV27 to TRBJ1-2, with D perhaps matching TRBD1 (5 bases). The CDR3 length is 14 residues. Germline V gene lookup returns CDR1 MNHEY and CDR2 SMNVEV (reference sequence). The ends were cut back, 1 base at V and 3 bases at J, with 9 bases in the middle. The DNA for the CDR3 is TGTGCCAGCAGTTTATGGCTAGGGGACTATGGCTACACCTTC. It encodes CASSLWLGDYGYTF.

Ten or more counts support this clonotype. The chain recombines TRBV20-1 with TRBJ2-3, with 7 bases that match TRBD1. CDR1 and CDR2 (germline): DFQATT, SNEGSKA (reference sequence). The CDR3 has 17 residues. J gave up 5 bases and V 6 bases, and 20 bases lay outside the gene matches. The CDR3, as DNA: TGCAGTGCCCACTGGGGAAGGGACAGTCTTGTGCAAGATACGCAGTATTTT. Its translation: CSAHWGRDSLVQDTQYF.

Many counts were recorded for this clonotype. The rearrangement uses TRBV24-1 and TRBJ2-5; the match to TRBD1 covers 7 bases. The V gene's germline CDR1 is KGHDR and CDR2 SFDVKD. V gave up 7 bases and J gave up 0 bases; unmatched junction bases: 4. This CDR3 contains 14 residues. CDR3 sequence (DNA): TGTGCCACCAGAGGGACAGAGCACCAAGAGACCCAGTACTTC. Encoded protein: CATRGTEHQETQYF.

This clonotype was recorded at least ten times. The chain joins TRBV5-1 to TRBJ2-3, with D possibly being TRBD1 (6 bases). This CDR3 contains 14 residues. Germline loops: CDR1 SGHRS, CDR2 YFSETQ. The ends were cut back, 0 bases at V and 4 bases at J, with 9 bases in the middle. CDR3 DNA: TGCGCCAGCAGCTTGGACAGGGCTGCAGATACGCAGTATTTT. Its protein product is CASSLDRAADTQYF.

Many counts were recorded for this clonotype. This chain uses TRBV15 with TRBJ1-2; D possibly corresponds to TRBD1 (6 bases). CDR3 length equals 14 residues. The germline V gene encodes CDR1 LNHNV and CDR2 YYDKDF (reference sequence). Trimming stripped 0 bases from V and 2 bases from J, with 7 bases between. CDR3 sequence: CATSRDDRNYGYTF. CDR3 sequence (DNA): TGTGCCACCAGCAGAGATGACAGGAACTATGGCTACACCTTC.

This chain connects TRBV7-6 to TRBJ2-1, with a weak D call TRBD2 (6 bases). The germline V gene has CDR1 SGHVS and CDR2 FNYEAQ. Trimming shortened V by 1 base and J by 11 bases, and 9 bases separated the two germline ends. This CDR3 has 12 amino acids. The chain's CDR3 is CASSLGLAQQFF. The CDR3 coding sequence is TGTGCCAGCAGCTTAGGGCTAGCGCAGCAGTTCTTC. Full variable domain (rest looked up from reference TRBV7-6 and TRBJ2-1): GAGVSQSPRYKVTKRGQDVALRCDPISGHVSLYWYRQALGQGPEFLTYFNYEAQQDKSGLPNDRFSAERPEGSISTLTIQRTEQRDSAMYRCASSLGLAQQFFGPGTRLTVL.

This clonotype has more than one count but fewer than ten. The chain combines TRBV27 with TRBJ2-5; D may be TRBD1 (5 bases). The CDR3 has 13 residues. Germline V gene lookup returns CDR1 MNHEY and CDR2 SMNVEV (reference sequence). The V gene lost 5 bases and the J gene lost 5 bases, with 12 bases spanning the gap. This CDR3 reads CASSGANRETQYF. DNA for the CDR3: TGTGCCAGCAGTGGGGCTAACCGGGAGACCCAGTACTTC.

This clonotype occurred a few times. V and J are TRBV4-3 and TRBJ2-5; TRBD2 agrees at 9 bases. This CDR3 contains 15 residues. J gave up 4 bases and V 1 base, and 4 bases lay outside the gene matches. Germline V gene data show CDR1 as LGHNA and CDR2 as YSLEER. Here the CDR3 reads CASSQVAGVGETQYF. CDR3 in DNA: TGCGCCAGCAGCCAAGTAGCGGGAGTGGGAGAGACCCAGTACTTC.

This clonotype was counted many times. J is TRBJ1-6 and V is TRBV12-3 or TRBV12-4; TRBD1 matches at 9 bases. The CDR3 covers 16 residues. V lost 6 bases, J lost 9 bases, and 12 bases stayed unmatched. The CDR3 nucleotides read TGTGCCAGCAGAGCAACAGGGGGCGGACCTTCTTCACCCCTCCACTTT. Protein: CASRATGGGPSSPLHF.

A few counts support this clonotype. V and J are TRBV20-1 and TRBJ2-5; D gene ambiguous. Germline V gene sequence: CDR1 DFQATT, CDR2 SNEGSKA (reference sequence). Trimming left V 4 bases short and J 5 bases short, with 17 bases between. The CDR3 consists of 14 residues. The CDR3 sequence is CSATLPINLETQYF. CDR3 bases: TGCAGTGCTACCCTCCCCATTAATCTCGAGACCCAGTACTTC.

This clonotype came up a few times. The chain joins TRBV4-3 to TRBJ2-3; D not resolved. V was shortened by 3 bases and J by 5 bases, with 21 bases between the two germline ends. The CDR3 has 17 amino acids. Looked up from germline, CDR1 is LGHNA and CDR2 is YSLEER. The CDR3 loop is CASSQSLAAFGVDTQYF. DNA of the CDR3: TGCGCCAGCAGCCAGTCACTGGCGGCATTTGGGGTAGATACGCAGTATTTT.

V is TRBV12-3 or TRBV12-4 and J is TRBJ2-3; 9 positions match TRBD1. With 7 bases clipped from V and 5 bases from J, the junction kept 7 bases outside the gene matches. The CDR3 totals 14 residues. CDR3 amino acids: CASNTGGGQDTQYF. CDR3 DNA sequence: TGTGCCAGCAACACAGGGGGCGGACAAGATACGCAGTATTTT.

The V call is TRBV19, the J call TRBJ2-6; tentatively, D is TRBD2 (6 bases). This CDR3 contains 18 residues. V dropped 1 base and J dropped 0 bases, with 13 bases sitting between them. CDR1 and CDR2 (germline): LNHDA, SQIVND (reference sequence). This chain's CDR3 is CASSIVGGAFSGANVLTF. CDR3 bases: TGTGCCAGTAGTATAGTGGGGGGAGCCTTCTCTGGGGCCAACGTCCTGACTTTC. Full variable domain (rest looked up from reference TRBV19 and TRBJ2-6): DGGITQSPKYLFRKEGQNVTLSCEQNLNHDAMYWYRQDPGQGLRLIYYSQIVNDFQKGDIAEGYSVSREKKESFPLTVTSAQKNPTAFYLCASSIVGGAFSGANVLTFGAGSRLTVL.

The J gene is TRBJ1-5, the V gene TRBV13; unclear D gene. The germline V and J ends were trimmed by 3 bases and 7 bases, with 13 bases remaining between them. The CDR3 is 14 amino acids. CDR1 PRHDT and CDR2 FYEKMQ come from the germline V gene (reference sequence). The CDR3 sequence: CASSFWPGLQPQHF. CDR3 bases: TGTGCCAGCAGCTTCTGGCCCGGGCTCCAGCCCCAGCATTTT.

There are a few counts of this clonotype. The chain employs TRBV7-3 and TRBJ1-6, with unresolved D. With 2 bases removed from V and 9 bases from J, the gap between germline ends came to 8 bases. The CDR3 sequence is 13 residues long. Looked up from germline, CDR1 is SGHTA and CDR2 is FQGTGA. This chain's CDR3 is CASSLDRSSPLHF. CDR3 DNA sequence: TGTGCCAGCAGCTTAGATAGATCTTCACCCCTCCACTTT.